The 25 T cell receptor beta chains given below trace back to one sample, sequenced in a study of immune reconstitution after stem cell transplant in scleroderma. MiXCR, run by TCRdb on the RT-PCR reads, gives a single entry per CDR3 protein. The table lists about 3,600 distinct CDR3 sequences, approximately 6.3% of them singletons. The sample was acquired before or after autologous hematopoietic stem cell transplantation (not recorded which). Every receptor here comes from a female donor with systemic sclerosis.

This clonotype is medium-sized. V gene TRBV20-1 combines with J gene TRBJ2-3; 9 nucleotides align to TRBD2. CDR3 size: 16 residues. V shed 3 bases, J shed 2 bases, and the junction held 9 bases outside the gene matches. CDR1 is DFQATT, CDR2 SNEGSKA, per germline (reference sequence). CDR3 sequence (DNA): TGCAGTGCTAGGTATCTAGCGGGGACTTACACAGATACGCAGTATTTT. Encoded protein: CSARYLAGTYTDTQYF.

This clonotype qualifies as medium-sized (0.01 to 0.1%). The rearrangement links TRBV6-2 or TRBV6-3 to TRBJ2-5, with TRBD1 matching 7 bases. The V and J ends lost 2 bases and 4 bases, in that order; junction bases with no gene match: 4. Germline V CDR1 and CDR2: MNHEY, SVGEGT. The CDR3 extends over 14 amino acids. CDR3 sequence reads: CASSYLGQPETQYF. In DNA form, the CDR3 reads TGTGCCAGCAGTTACCTGGGACAGCCAGAGACCCAGTACTTC.

Sample share makes this clonotype large (0.1 to 1%). The rearrangement links TRBV10-2 to TRBJ1-3, with D uncertain. Trimming stripped 5 bases from V and 2 bases from J, with 13 bases between. Germline CDR1 and CDR2: WSHSY and SAAADI. This CDR3 is built from 15 residues. The chain's CDR3 is CASSHTAEPGNTIYF. CDR3 nucleotide sequence: TGCGCCAGCAGTCACACAGCTGAACCTGGAAACACCATATATTTT.

By sample share, this clonotype is medium-sized. The chain couples TRBV25-1 to TRBJ2-1; D is uncertain. The V gene's germline CDR1 is MGHDK and CDR2 SYGVNS. V shed 0 bases and J shed 11 bases, with 8 bases lying between them. The CDR3 length is 12 residues. In DNA, the CDR3 is TGTGCCAGCAGTGAATATATTACTAAGCAGTTCTTC. Protein sequence: CASSEYITKQFF.

This clonotype is medium-sized by share. CDR3 coding DNA: TGTGCCAGCAGCTTGATCGCAGGAAGGAACACTGAAGCTTTCTTT. It encodes CASSLIAGRNTEAFF. The rearrangement joins TRBV7-2 to TRBJ1-1, with unresolved D. The ends were cut back, 3 bases at V and 1 base at J, with 12 bases in the middle. This CDR3 is 15 amino acids long. Germline CDR1 SGHTA, CDR2 FQGNSA. Together with reference TRBV7-2 and TRBJ1-1, the CDR3 gives the full variable domain: GAGVSQSPSNKVTEKGKDVELRCDPISGHTALYWYRQSLGQGLEFLIYFQGNSAPDKSGLPSDRFSAERTGGSVSTLTIQRTQQEDSAVYLCASSLIAGRNTEAFFGQGTRLTVV.

This clonotype was seen only a few times. V is TRBV20-1 and J is TRBJ2-1; tentative D call: TRBD1 (5 bases). This CDR3 has 16 residues. V gave up 1 base and J gave up 1 base, with 14 bases separating them. CDR1 and CDR2 (germline): DFQATT, SNEGSKA (reference sequence). The CDR3 loop reads CSARAAGQISYNEQFF. The CDR3 DNA follows: TGCAGTGCTAGAGCGGCCGGACAAATTTCCTACAATGAGCAGTTCTTC.

The chain combines TRBV7-6 with TRBJ2-7, with 11 nucleotides matching TRBD1. Germline CDR1 reads SGHVS; CDR2 reads FNYEAQ. The CDR3 is 17 amino acids. Trimming removed 1 base from V and 2 bases from J; junction bases left unmatched: 7. As DNA, the CDR3 is TGTGCCAGCAGCTTAGTACCGGGACAGGGGGTGACCTACGAGCAGTACTTC. This codes for CASSLVPGQGVTYEQYF.

This clonotype ranks as medium-sized. This chain connects TRBV7-2 to TRBJ2-2; D gene unclear. Trimming removed 3 bases from V and 2 bases from J, with 10 bases in between. The CDR3 totals 15 residues. The germline V gene has CDR1 SGHTA and CDR2 FQGNSA. DNA for the CDR3: TGTGCCAGCAGCTTTCTTGGCAGCAACACCGGGGAGCTGTTTTTT. Its protein product is CASSFLGSNTGELFF.

Within the sample, this clonotype is medium-sized (0.01 to 0.1%). The chain combines TRBV20-1 with TRBJ2-1, with unresolved D. Germline CDR1 reads DFQATT; CDR2 reads SNEGSKA (reference sequence). V was pared by 1 base and J by 6 bases, with 16 bases between. There are 15 residues in the CDR3. For the CDR3, the DNA is TGCAGTGCTAGAGGGCCCGGGTGGGGTACCAATGAGCAGTTCTTC. It yields the protein CSARGPGWGTNEQFF.

This clonotype is medium-sized within its sample. This rearrangement joins TRBV28 to TRBJ2-3, with 8 bases matching TRBD1. The CDR3 extends over 12 amino acids. Trimming took 7 bases from V and 4 from J; bases not matched to a gene: 1. Per germline, CDR1 MDHEN and CDR2 SYDVKM. Here the CDR3 DNA reads TGTGCCAGCACAGGGGGCGCAGATACGCAGTATTTT. This encodes CASTGGADTQYF.

This chain connects TRBV5-5 to TRBJ2-6; D not certain. The ends were cut back, 4 bases at V and 0 bases at J, with 17 bases in the middle. The CDR3 extends over 18 amino acids. Germline V gene sequence: CDR1 SGHKS, CDR2 YYEKEE (reference sequence). CDR3 protein: CASSPGEYSSSGANVLTF. The CDR3 DNA follows: TGTGCCAGCAGCCCCGGAGAGTACTCAAGCTCTGGGGCCAACGTCCTGACTTTC.

Here the CDR3 DNA reads TGTGCCAGTAGTATTCCCGGTAAATACAATGAGCAGTTCTTC. This encodes CASSIPGKYNEQFF. The genes are TRBV19 and TRBJ2-1; D is unclear. The germline V and J ends were trimmed by 3 bases and 4 bases, with 10 bases remaining between them. CDR1 is LNHDA and CDR2 is SQIVND in the germline V gene (reference sequence). The CDR3 has 14 residues.

In this sample, this clonotype is large (0.1 to 1%). This chain links TRBV18 with TRBJ2-7, with no clear D. Per the germline V gene, CDR1 is KGHSH and CDR2 is LQKENI. This CDR3 has 12 amino acids. Trimming pared 6 bases from V and 4 bases from J, leaving 10 bases between. As DNA, the CDR3 is TGTGCCAGCTCCAAAGACGGGTACGAGCAGTACTTC. This translates into CASSKDGYEQYF.

This clonotype has just a few counts. The chain is built from TRBV25-1 and TRBJ2-7; TRBD2 is a possible D gene (5 bases). V gave up 1 base and J gave up 2 bases, with 9 bases separating them. Germline CDR1 MGHDK, CDR2 SYGVNS. The CDR3 runs to 14 residues. DNA for the CDR3: TGTGCCAGCAGTGAATTGGGAGACCCCTACGAGCAGTACTTC. This translates into CASSELGDPYEQYF.

On this clonotype: Given a much more abundant clone one base away, this may be a read error. V and J are TRBV20-1 and TRBJ1-1; weak D call: TRBD1 (5 bases). The CDR3 length is 14 residues. In germline, CDR1 is DFQATT, CDR2 SNEGSKA (reference sequence). The CDR3: CSARVIKGNTEASF. The CDR3 DNA reads as TGCAGTGCTAGAGTCATTAAGGGGAACACTGAAGCTTCCTTT.

Judged by abundance, this clonotype is medium-sized (0.01 to 0.1%). The chain has TRBV10-3 and TRBJ1-5, with 8 nucleotides matching TRBD1. The CDR3 runs 14 residues. Losses at the gene ends were 8 bases for V and 0 bases for J; bases not matched to a gene: 3. Germline CDR1 ENHRY, CDR2 SYGVKD. The CDR3 DNA sequence: TGTGCCATCGGGACAGGCGATAGCAATCAGCCCCAGCATTTT. Its protein is CAIGTGDSNQPQHF.

This clonotype is classed as medium-sized (0.01 to 0.1%). The chain joins TRBV7-2 to TRBJ2-7, with a possible D match to TRBD2 (6 bases). This CDR3 is built from 11 residues. Between the trimmed V and J ends, which lost 3 bases and 9 bases, there was a span of 9 bases. In germline, CDR1 is SGHTA, CDR2 FQGNSA. CDR3 sequence (DNA): TGTGCCAGCAGCTTTTTCGGGGGGCAGTACTTC. Its translation: CASSFFGGQYF.

This clonotype appeared a few times. The chain recombines TRBV5-1 with TRBJ1-6, with 9 bases lining up with TRBD1. Germline V gene data show CDR1 as SGHRS and CDR2 as YFSETQ. Germline trimming cut 3 bases from V and 8 bases from J; bases unmatched to any gene: 6. The CDR3 is made up of 15 amino acids. The chain's CDR3 is CASSSGQGSYSPLHF. The CDR3 coding sequence is TGCGCCAGCAGCTCTGGACAGGGGAGTTATTCACCCCTCCACTTT. The variable domain in full, completed from reference TRBV5-1 and TRBJ1-6, reads KAGVTQTPRYLIKTRGQQVTLSCSPISGHRSVSWYQQTPGQGLQFLFEYFSETQRNKGNFPGRFSGRQFSNSRSEMNVSTLELGDSALYLCASSSGQGSYSPLHFGNGTRLTVT.

This clonotype is categorized as medium-sized. The rearrangement uses TRBV7-7 and TRBJ2-2; no definite D call. The CDR3 consists of 13 residues. V was trimmed by 10 bases and J by 4 bases, leaving 13 bases between them. CDR1 is SSHAT and CDR2 is FNYEAQ in the germline V gene (reference sequence). DNA for the CDR3: TGTGCCATTGGGGTCTCAGCCACCGGGGAGCTGTTTTTT. This translates into CAIGVSATGELFF.

This clonotype is categorized as medium-sized. The chain employs TRBV20-1 and TRBJ1-1; D remains unclear. V gave up 0 bases and J gave up 3 bases, with 11 bases separating them. CDR1 is DFQATT, CDR2 SNEGSKA, per germline (reference sequence). This CDR3 has 14 amino acids. The CDR3 loop reads CSARDGLTYTEAFF. The CDR3 DNA is TGCAGTGCTAGAGATGGTTTGACATACACTGAAGCTTTCTTT.

This clonotype is medium-sized (0.01 to 0.1%) by share. The chain couples TRBV5-1 to TRBJ1-4, with a weak D call TRBD1 (6 bases). Trimming stripped 4 bases from V and 7 bases from J, with 23 bases between. The CDR3 sequence is 17 residues long. Germline V gives CDR1 SGHRS, CDR2 YFSETQ. This chain's CDR3 is CASSPGGLALRGEKLFF. The CDR3 DNA sequence: TGCGCCAGCAGCCCCGGGGGCCTTGCCCTCAGAGGTGAAAAACTGTTTTTT.

This clonotype is labeled medium-sized. The chain joins TRBV2 to TRBJ2-2; no clear D gene. CDR3 length: 14 residues. The V gene lost 5 bases and the J gene lost 6 bases, with 13 bases spanning the gap. Germline CDR1 SNHLY, CDR2 FYNNEI. Here the CDR3 reads CASSSLGNAGELFF. CDR3 DNA sequence: TGTGCCAGCAGTTCCCTGGGTAATGCCGGGGAGCTGTTTTTT. Full variable domain (rest looked up from reference TRBV2 and TRBJ2-2): EPEVTQTPSHQVTQMGQEVILRCVPISNHLYFYWYRQILGQKVEFLVSFYNNEISEKSEIFDDQFSVERPDGSNFTLKIRSTKLEDSAMYFCASSSLGNAGELFFGEGSRLTVL.

By share, this clonotype ranks as medium-sized. The chain combines TRBV27 with TRBJ2-4; D tentatively fits TRBD1 or TRBD2 (5 bases each). V was shortened by 4 bases and J by 7 bases, with 14 bases between the two germline ends. This CDR3 is built from 14 residues. Germline V gene lookup returns CDR1 MNHEY and CDR2 SMNVEV (reference sequence). In nucleotides, the CDR3 is TGTGCCAGCAGTTCTACGACGGGGCCGAACATTCAGTACTTC. Protein product: CASSSTTGPNIQYF.

The rearrangement joins TRBV19 to TRBJ1-3; D might be TRBD1 (6 bases). V shed 5 bases and J shed 0 bases, with 11 bases lying between them. This CDR3 has 15 amino acids. The germline CDR1 and CDR2 sequences are LNHDA and SQIVND (reference sequence). CDR3 bases: TGTGCCAGTAGTCTTCGGACAGACTCTGGAAACACCATATATTTT. It yields the protein CASSLRTDSGNTIYF.

Of note for this clonotype: The junction departs from the called germline gene at one end, perhaps through a read error. This chain connects TRBV20-1 to TRBJ2-7; D tentatively fits TRBD1 or TRBD2 (5 bases each). This CDR3 has 17 residues. Per germline, CDR1 DFQATT and CDR2 SNEGSKA (reference sequence). DNA for the CDR3: TGCAGTGCTAGAGATTCCCCTCGGCAGCTCCGATGGGACGAGCAGTGCTTC. It translates to CSARDSPRQLRWDEQCF.